The 31 T cell receptor beta chains below were found in one sample sequenced in a study of CD8+ T cells in alopecia areata (dated by TCRdb to the late 2010s). The sample's time point label, in plain terms: around 24 weeks on oral tofacitinib. In light of the paper, this sample's treatment or condition label describes: oral pan-JAK inhibitor, 5-10 mg twice daily. Receptor libraries were prepared by the immunoSEQ multiplex PCR assay. RNA was extracted from all samples and reverse transcribed into cDNA, which served as template for TCR sequencing. The immuneACCESS repertoire file appears here via TCRdb, limited to in-frame rearrangements. These files lack a portion of the clones; in checked studies, under half of the deficit traces to unresolved V genes, and the cause of the others is not known. The table for this sample lists 150,000 to 250,000 clones; about three fifths of them were counted only once. The ten largest clonotypes hold 5% to 6% of the sample.

Sequenced here: CD4+ T cells sorted from blood, sampled at week 24, from a patient treated with tofacitinib. The receptors derive from a human donor with alopecia areata.

This clone has just a few counts. The chain recombines TRBV30 with TRBJ2-5, with D perhaps given as TRBD1 or TRBD2 (6 bases each). Germline V gives CDR1 GTSNPN, CDR2 SVGIG (reference sequence). The V gene lost 2 bases and the J gene lost 5 bases, with 12 bases spanning the gap. This CDR3 region has 13 residues. For the CDR3, the DNA is TGTGCCTGGAGTTTCGGGGGCGGCGAGACCCAGTACTTC. As protein: CAWSFGGGETQYF.

The rearrangement uses TRBV10-3 and TRBJ2-1; possible D gene TRBD1, 6 bases. V dropped 10 bases and J dropped 5 bases, with 15 bases sitting between them. The CDR3 is 13 amino acids. Per germline, CDR1 ENHRY and CDR2 SYGVKD. CDR3 bases: TGTGCCACATCTCGGGACAACGACAATGAGCAGTTCTTC. It yields the protein CATSRDNDNEQFF.

V gene TRBV30 combines with J gene TRBJ2-3; no clear D. The CDR3 is 11 residues long. The germline V gene encodes CDR1 GTSNPN and CDR2 SVGIG (reference sequence). The germline V and J ends were trimmed by 2 bases and 5 bases, with 5 bases remaining between them. The CDR3: CAWSSGDTQYF. CDR3 DNA: TGTGCCTGGAGTTCCGGAGATACGCAGTATTTT.

The chain recombines TRBV7-9 with TRBJ1-2, with D tentatively TRBD1 (5 bases). V lost 0 bases and J 8 bases, leaving 16 bases between the germline ends. This CDR3 spans 15 amino acids. Germline V gene sequence: CDR1 SEHNR, CDR2 FQNEAQ (reference sequence). CDR3 nucleotide sequence: TGTGCCAGCAGCTTAGCGATCGTAGGGGCGCTGGGCTACACCTTC. This sequence encodes CASSLAIVGALGYTF.

V usage is TRBV30 and J usage is TRBJ1-2; unclear D gene. Germline-derived CDR1 and CDR2 are GTSNPN and SVGIG (reference sequence). The CDR3 is 12 residues long. V was trimmed by 5 bases and J by 4 bases, leaving 11 bases between them. The CDR3 sequence is CAWAAAAYGYTF. CDR3 DNA: TGTGCCTGGGCGGCTGCCGCCTATGGCTACACCTTC.

The rearrangement links TRBV7-9 to TRBJ1-1, with no clear D. V lost 6 bases to trimming and J lost 9 bases, with 11 bases between them. The CDR3 is 11 residues long. Germline CDR1 reads SEHNR; CDR2 reads FQNEAQ (reference sequence). CDR3 coding DNA: TGTGCCAGCAGTTCTGGAAGCCAAGCTTTCTTT. This gives the protein CASSSGSQAFF.

The rearrangement links TRBV5-5 to TRBJ1-2, with 10 bases lining up with TRBD1. The CDR3 has 16 residues. Germline V CDR1 and CDR2: SGHKS, YYEKEE (reference sequence). V gave up 3 bases and J gave up 4 bases; unmatched junction bases: 9. CDR3 in amino acids: CASSYPGTGVRYGYTF. The CDR3 DNA follows: TGTGCCAGCAGCTACCCCGGGACAGGGGTTCGCTATGGCTACACCTTC.

The chain joins TRBV23-1 to TRBJ1-2; no clear D gene. TRBV23-1 is marked as an open reading frame, function uncertain. This CDR3 region has 21 residues. Trimming cost V 5 bases and J 6 bases, with 37 bases left between them. The CDR3 DNA sequence: TGCGCCAGCAGTGACTCCACAAGGCCGTCTGTCCGAAACCTGATCTGGGATGGCTACACCTTC. As protein: CASSDSTRPSVRNLIWDGYTF.

The chain couples TRBV19 to TRBJ2-7; TRBD2 is a possible D gene (6 bases). V was cut by 3 bases and J by 0 bases, with 9 bases left in between. The length of the CDR3 is 14 residues. Germline V gives CDR1 LNHDA, CDR2 SQIVND (reference sequence). The chain's CDR3 is CASSMLGSSYEQYF. CDR3 bases: TGTGCCAGTAGTATGCTCGGGAGCTCCTACGAGCAGTACTTC.

The chain is built from TRBV30 and TRBJ1-5; TRBD1 matches 10 bases. The CDR3 consists of 15 residues. The germline gives CDR1 GTSNPN, CDR2 SVGIG (reference sequence). Unmatched junction bases numbered 7, after V lost 2 bases and J lost 6 bases. The CDR3 region has the DNA TGTGCCTGGAGTAGACCGACAGGGGGCTCTCAGCCCCAGCATTTT. Its protein product is CAWSRPTGGSQPQHF.

This rearrangement joins TRBV7-2 to TRBJ2-3, with D unclear. Germline V CDR1 and CDR2: SGHTA, FQGNSA. The ends were cut back, 0 bases at V and 2 bases at J, with 6 bases in the middle. The CDR3 has 14 amino acids. The CDR3 coding sequence is TGTGCCAGCAGCTTAGCGGATTACACAGATACGCAGTATTTT. Protein product: CASSLADYTDTQYF. Together with reference TRBV7-2 and TRBJ2-3, the CDR3 gives the full variable domain: GAGVSQSPSNKVTEKGKDVELRCDPISGHTALYWYRQSLGQGLEFLIYFQGNSAPDKSGLPSDRFSAERTGGSVSTLTIQRTQQEDSAVYLCASSLADYTDTQYFGPGTRLTVL.

This sequence joins TRBV2 and TRBJ1-2, with TRBD1 matching over 7 bases. The junction had 4 bases not matched to a gene; V was cut back by 4 bases and J by 5 bases. The CDR3 totals 13 residues. Germline V lookup: CDR1 SNHLY, CDR2 FYNNEI. The CDR3 nucleotides read TGTGCCAGCAGTGCCGACAGGGCATATGGCTACACCTTC. This gives the protein CASSADRAYGYTF. Full variable domain (outside the CDR3, taken from reference TRBV2 and TRBJ1-2): EPEVTQTPSHQVTQMGQEVILRCVPISNHLYFYWYRQILGQKVEFLVSFYNNEISEKSEIFDDQFSVERPDGSNFTLKIRSTKLEDSAMYFCASSADRAYGYTFGSGTRLTVV.

The chain carries TRBV5-1 and TRBJ1-3; 10 bases are a match to TRBD1. J gave up 4 bases and V 3 bases, and 4 bases lay outside the gene matches. This CDR3 region has 15 residues. Germline V gives CDR1 SGHRS, CDR2 YFSETQ. Here the CDR3 DNA reads TGCGCCAGCAGCTCGACAGGGGGCATCGGAAACACCATATATTTT. It translates to CASSSTGGIGNTIYF.

Only a few counts were recorded for this clone. The CDR3 is CSGRDSSYEQYF. In DNA form, the CDR3 reads TGCAGCGGGAGGGACAGCTCCTACGAGCAGTACTTC. V is TRBV29-1 and J is TRBJ2-7; D is possibly TRBD1 (7 bases). V gave up 7 bases and J gave up 0 bases, with 10 bases separating them. Germline CDR1 is SQVTM and CDR2 is ANQGSEA. CDR3 length equals 12 residues.

This clone has just a few counts. The V and J genes are TRBV7-9 and TRBJ1-3; maybe TRBD1 (6 bases). Germline lookup yields CDR1 SEHNR and CDR2 FQNEAQ (reference sequence). The CDR3 loop spans 16 amino acids. The V end lost 6 bases, the J end lost 0 bases, and 15 bases lay between the germline ends. The CDR3 loop reads CASRNRVPVSGNTIYF. The CDR3 nucleotides read TGTGCCAGCAGAAACAGGGTTCCAGTCTCTGGAAACACCATATATTTT. Looking up the rest from reference TRBV7-9 and TRBJ1-3 gives the full variable domain: DTGVSQNPRHKITKRGQNVTFRCDPISEHNRLYWYRQTLGQGPEFLTYFQNEAQLEKSRLLSDRFSAERPKGSFSTLEIQRTEQGDSAMYLCASRNRVPVSGNTIYFGEGSWLTVV.

The rearrangement uses TRBV18 and TRBJ1-2; D not certain. V was trimmed by 2 bases and J by 4 bases, leaving 8 bases between them. CDR1 is KGHSH and CDR2 is LQKENI in the germline V gene. The length of the CDR3 is 13 residues. CDR3 loop: CASSPEDGYGYTF. CDR3 nucleotides: TGTGCCAGCTCACCAGAGGATGGCTATGGCTACACCTTC.

The rearrangement links TRBV27 to TRBJ1-2; TRBD1 matches 8 bases. Trimming cost V 6 bases and J 7 bases; bases outside gene matches: 10. The CDR3 runs to 14 residues. The germline V gene has CDR1 MNHEY and CDR2 SMNVEV (reference sequence). The CDR3, as DNA: TGTGCCAGCAGGGGGACAGGACGGACGAGTGGCTACACCTTC. Protein product: CASRGTGRTSGYTF.

J is TRBJ2-5 and V is TRBV5-1; 8 bases are shared with TRBD1. Germline V lookup: CDR1 SGHRS, CDR2 YFSETQ. The V and J ends lost 4 bases and 2 bases, in that order; junction bases with no gene match: 7. This CDR3 spans 15 amino acids. The DNA of the CDR3 is TGCGCCAGCAGCCTAGCGACAGGGGTTCAAGAGACCCAGTACTTC. Translating gives CASSLATGVQETQYF.

V usage is TRBV9 and J usage is TRBJ2-5; D uncertain. Between the trimmed V and J ends, which lost 0 bases and 0 bases, there was a span of 6 bases. CDR3 length: 14 amino acids. The V gene's germline CDR1 is SGDLS and CDR2 YYNGEE. The CDR3 DNA sequence: TGTGCCAGCAGCGTAGAGTGGTACCAAGAGACCCAGTACTTC. It yields the protein CASSVEWYQETQYF.

This sequence joins TRBV2 and TRBJ2-7, with unresolved D. With 6 bases removed from V and 2 bases from J, the gap between germline ends came to 11 bases. The CDR3 totals 13 residues. Germline V gene lookup returns CDR1 SNHLY and CDR2 FYNNEI. The CDR3 loop reads CASRISATYEQYF. CDR3 coding DNA: TGTGCCAGCAGAATCTCAGCGACCTACGAGCAGTACTTC.

This chain links TRBV2 with TRBJ1-5; D is unclear. V gave up 2 bases and J gave up 5 bases, with 10 bases separating them. The CDR3 covers 14 residues. Per the germline V gene, CDR1 is SNHLY and CDR2 is FYNNEI. The CDR3 sequence: CASSELTEDQPQHF. DNA of the CDR3: TGTGCCAGCAGTGAATTGACGGAAGATCAGCCCCAGCATTTT.

The V and J genes are TRBV2 and TRBJ1-1, with D uncertain. Germline CDR1 is SNHLY and CDR2 is FYNNEI. The V end lost 8 bases, the J end lost 0 bases, and 10 bases lay between the germline ends. There are 13 residues in the CDR3. The CDR3 loop is CASCSTLNTEAFF. CDR3 DNA: TGTGCCAGCTGCAGTACCCTGAACACTGAAGCTTTCTTT. The variable domain in full, with the rest retrieved from reference TRBV2 and TRBJ1-1, is EPEVTQTPSHQVTQMGQEVILRCVPISNHLYFYWYRQILGQKVEFLVSFYNNEISEKSEIFDDQFSVERPDGSNFTLKIRSTKLEDSAMYFCASCSTLNTEAFFGQGTRLTVV.

This clone has just a few counts. This sequence joins TRBV28 and TRBJ1-5, with D perhaps TRBD1 (6 bases). Trimming took 7 bases from V and 0 from J, leaving 19 bases between them. The germline CDR1 and CDR2 sequences are MDHEN and SYDVKM. The CDR3 is made up of 17 amino acids. CDR3 DNA sequence: TGTGCCAGCATACGAGGAGGAGGGGGAATTAGCAATCAGCCCCAGCATTTT. Its protein product is CASIRGGGGISNQPQHF. The full variable domain, rest sourced from reference TRBV28 and TRBJ1-5, is DVKVTQSSRYLVKRTGEKVFLECVQDMDHENMFWYRQDPGLGLRLIYFSYDVKMKEKGDIPEGYSVSREKKERFSLILESASTNQTSMYLCASIRGGGGISNQPQHFGDGTRLSIL.

This clone was found a few times. The V call is TRBV29-1, the J call TRBJ2-1, with a possible D match to TRBD2 (7 bases). The germline V and J ends were trimmed by 8 bases and 2 bases, with 16 bases remaining between them. Germline assignment: CDR1 SQVTM and CDR2 ANQGSEA. The CDR3 has 14 residues. Here the CDR3 DNA reads TGCAGCCATCCGAAAGGGGGGGCCTACAATGAGCAGTTCTTC. This sequence encodes CSHPKGGAYNEQFF.

This chain joins TRBV6-5 and TRBJ2-7; D perhaps matches TRBD1 (6 bases). Trimming pared 8 bases from V and 3 bases from J, leaving 11 bases between. This CDR3 region has 12 residues. The germline CDR1 and CDR2 sequences are MNHEY and SVGAGI. The CDR3 here is CASGMDSYEQYF. The CDR3 DNA is TGTGCCAGCGGAATGGACAGCTACGAGCAGTACTTC.

The chain has TRBV2 and TRBJ1-5, with D tentatively TRBD1 (5 bases). Germline CDR1 and CDR2: SNHLY and FYNNEI. V was trimmed by 6 bases and J by 0 bases, leaving 9 bases between them. The CDR3 contains 14 residues. CDR3 DNA: TGTGCCAGCAGCCACGACAGTAGCAATCAGCCCCAGCATTTT. This gives the protein CASSHDSSNQPQHF.

This clone was detected only once. V gene TRBV7-2 combines with J gene TRBJ2-5, with 7 bases that match TRBD1. J was trimmed by 2 bases and V by 1 base; bases with no gene match: 10. The CDR3 has 17 amino acids. Per germline, CDR1 SGHTA and CDR2 FQGNSA. The CDR3 reads CASSLDSDRALQETQYF. In nucleotides, the CDR3 is TGTGCCAGCAGCTTAGATAGCGACAGGGCGTTACAAGAGACCCAGTACTTC.

V usage is TRBV27 and J usage is TRBJ2-5; TRBD1 might be the D (5 bases). V was pared by 7 bases and J by 5 bases, with 14 bases between. The CDR3 runs 13 residues. Germline CDR1 reads MNHEY; CDR2 reads SMNVEV (reference sequence). As DNA, the CDR3 is TGTGCCAGCAAACAAAGTGGGGCTGAGACCCAGTACTTC. It translates to CASKQSGAETQYF.

V and J are TRBV30 and TRBJ1-2; perhaps TRBD1 as D (5 bases). This CDR3 comprises 16 residues. V was pared by 1 base and J by 6 bases, with 21 bases between. Germline CDR1 reads GTSNPN; CDR2 reads SVGIG (reference sequence). CDR3 DNA sequence: TGTGCCTGGAGTGGCGACGCTGGGCGCCTAGGGGATGGCTACACCTTC. Residues: CAWSGDAGRLGDGYTF. Full variable domain (missing parts from reference TRBV30 and TRBJ1-2): SQTIHQWPATLVQPVGSPLSLECTVEGTSNPNLYWYRQAAGRGLQLLFYSVGIGQISSEVPQNLSASRPQDRQFILSSKKLLLSDSGFYLCAWSGDAGRLGDGYTFGSGTRLTVV.

This chain joins TRBV18 and TRBJ2-5; D may be TRBD1 (5 bases). V was pared by 1 base and J by 0 bases, with 12 bases between. The CDR3 is 16 amino acids. CDR1 and CDR2 (germline): KGHSH, LQKENI. CDR3 protein: CASSPLQGTYQETQYF. In nucleotides, the CDR3 is TGTGCCAGCTCACCACTTCAGGGAACCTACCAAGAGACCCAGTACTTC.

This clone was observed a handful of times. The V gene is TRBV4-3, the J gene TRBJ2-7; TRBD1 matches 8 bases. V trimming: 2 bases; J trimming: 2 bases; junction bases outside the gene matches: 2. CDR1 and CDR2 (germline): LGHNA, YSLEER. The CDR3 totals 14 residues. The CDR3 DNA sequence: TGCGCCAGCAGCCAAATGGGACAGGCCTACGAGCAGTACTTC. This gives the protein CASSQMGQAYEQYF.